The 23 T cell receptor beta chains given below trace back to one sample, sequenced in a study of blood T cell repertoires in COVID-19. Repertoires were generated with immunoSEQ multiplex PCR, while TCRdb's copy carries only in-frame clones and drops some. Found here are approximately 15,000 clones, 78% of them singletons; the top ten hold approximately 22%. The sample was peripheral blood. All receptors come from a man in his 60s with active or convalescent COVID-19.

The chain links TRBV19 to TRBJ1-2, with TRBD1 matching over 8 bases. V was clipped by 6 bases and J by 8 bases; unmatched bases: 8. The germline CDR1 and CDR2 sequences are LNHDA and SQIVND (reference sequence). This CDR3 has 13 amino acids. The CDR3 coding sequence is TGTGCCAGTAGCCCGGACAGGGAGAGAGGCTACACCTTC. Translating gives CASSPDRERGYTF.

This clone was counted once. The V and J genes are TRBV4-2 and TRBJ1-2; 12 bases fit TRBD1. Trimming took 0 bases from V and 0 from J; bases not matched to a gene: 5. This CDR3 is built from 18 residues. Per germline, CDR1 LGHNA and CDR2 YNFKEQ. CDR3 bases: TGTGCCAGCAGCCAAGACCCCGGGACAGGGGGCACTAACTATGGCTACACCTTC. It encodes CASSQDPGTGGTNYGYTF.

The V gene is TRBV5-4, the J gene TRBJ2-7; 7 bases match TRBD2. Germline CDR1 is SGHNT and CDR2 is YYREEE (reference sequence). The V and J ends lost 4 bases and 0 bases, in that order; junction bases with no gene match: 7. The CDR3 loop spans 15 amino acids. Here the CDR3 reads CASSLGLVSSYEQYF. The CDR3 bases are TGTGCCAGCAGCCTCGGACTAGTCAGCTCCTACGAGCAGTACTTC.

This clone was counted a few times. The V gene is TRBV4-2, the J gene TRBJ2-7, with 14 bases aligning to TRBD2. CDR1 and CDR2 from the germline V gene are LGHNA and YNFKEQ. J lost 5 bases, V lost 0 bases, and 3 bases had no gene match. The CDR3 spans 16 residues. The CDR3 nucleotides read TGTGCCAGCAGCCAAGACGGGACTAGCGGGAGACACGAGCAGTACTTC. It yields the protein CASSQDGTSGRHEQYF.

The V call is TRBV7-3, the J call TRBJ1-2; 7 bases are a match to TRBD1. V lost 6 bases to trimming and J lost 3 bases; unmatched junction nucleotides: 4. The CDR3 is made up of 13 amino acids. Germline V CDR1 and CDR2: SGHTA, FQGTGA. In DNA, the CDR3 is TGTGCCAGCAGTGCGACAGGGCACTATGGCTACACCTTC. It codes for CASSATGHYGYTF.

V usage is TRBV19 and J usage is TRBJ2-1, with D possibly matching TRBD1 (6 bases). The CDR3 sequence is 14 residues long. CDR1 LNHDA and CDR2 SQIVND come from the germline V gene (reference sequence). Trimming stripped 5 bases from V and 3 bases from J, with 11 bases between. The CDR3 DNA is TGTGCCAGTAGTGCATGGGGGCTCTACAATGAGCAGTTCTTC. This sequence encodes CASSAWGLYNEQFF.

V is TRBV9 and J is TRBJ2-3, with TRBD1 identical over 10 bases. The V gene end was trimmed by 0 bases and the J gene end by 2 bases; junction bases not matched to a gene: 3. Germline V CDR1 and CDR2: SGDLS, YYNGEE. CDR3 length equals 16 residues. CDR3 sequence reads: CASSVAGQGDTDTQYF. The CDR3 region has the DNA TGTGCCAGCAGCGTAGCAGGACAGGGGGACACAGATACGCAGTATTTT.

The chain employs TRBV24-1 and TRBJ1-2, with TRBD1 matching 8 bases. The junction had 1 base not matched to a gene; V was cut back by 4 bases and J by 4 bases. The CDR3 runs to 13 residues. Germline CDR1 is KGHDR and CDR2 is SFDVKD. In DNA form, the CDR3 reads TGTGCCACCAGTGAGGGACAGGCCTATGGCTACACCTTC. The encoded protein is CATSEGQAYGYTF.

This chain uses TRBV3-1 (or the pseudogene TRBV3-2) with TRBJ1-1, with a weak D call TRBD1 (6 bases). Looked up from germline, CDR1 is LGHDT and CDR2 is YNNKEL (reference sequence). The V end was cut by 4 bases, the J end by 2 bases, with 14 bases between. There are 15 residues in the CDR3. This CDR3 is CASSLQGPINTEAFF. The CDR3 DNA sequence: TGTGCCAGCAGCCTACAGGGACCGATTAACACTGAAGCTTTCTTT.

This clone was observed a single time. The J gene is TRBJ1-2, the V gene TRBV28; no definite D call. V was shortened by 3 bases and J by 8 bases, with 16 bases between the two germline ends. There are 14 residues in the CDR3. The germline gives CDR1 MDHEN, CDR2 SYDVKM. The CDR3 loop reads CASSFQNNLRGYTF. DNA of the CDR3: TGTGCCAGCAGTTTTCAAAACAATCTGCGGGGCTACACCTTC.

The sample holds a few counts of this clone. V and J are TRBV10-3 and TRBJ1-2, with a tentative D call TRBD1 (5 bases). The CDR3 sequence is 13 residues long. Trimming took 3 bases from V and 3 from J, leaving 8 bases between them. Germline CDR1 ENHRY, CDR2 SYGVKD. The CDR3 spells CAISDRVDYGYTF. The CDR3 DNA follows: TGTGCCATCAGTGACAGGGTGGACTATGGCTACACCTTC.

With respect to this clone: The same CDR3 is also encoded by other DNA sequences in this sample. This chain links TRBV19 with TRBJ2-2; TRBD2 might be the D (7 bases). Per the germline V gene, CDR1 is LNHDA and CDR2 is SQIVND (reference sequence). The CDR3 is made up of 15 amino acids. Trimming removed 1 base from V and 4 bases from J, with 10 bases in between. CDR3 in DNA: TGTGCCAGTAGTATAGGAGGGGGGGGCACCGGGGAGCTGTTTTTT. Encoded protein: CASSIGGGGTGELFF.

This chain links TRBV21-1 with TRBJ1-2; the D call of TRBD1 is as the table states it, not checked on the DNA. TRBV21-1 is a listed pseudogene. The CDR3 spans 15 residues. Here the CDR3 reads CASSKDGHTAYGYTF. CDR3 coding DNA: TGTGCCAGCAGCAAAGATGGGCACACGGCTTATGGCTACACCTTC.

A few counts support this clone. The rearrangement uses TRBV5-6 and TRBJ1-5; 9 bases map to TRBD1. The CDR3 has 15 amino acids. J was trimmed by 5 bases and V by 3 bases; bases with no gene match: 6. CDR1 is SGHDT, CDR2 YYEEEE, per germline. The CDR3 DNA sequence: TGTGCCAGCAGCTCATGGACAGGGGCTGATCAGCCCCAGCATTTT. Translating it yields CASSSWTGADQPQHF.

The rearrangement uses TRBV6-6 and TRBJ2-6; D remains unclear. Germline assignment: CDR1 MNHNY and CDR2 SVGAGI (reference sequence). This CDR3 comprises 15 residues. The V end lost 0 bases, the J end lost 0 bases, and 3 bases lay between the germline ends. CDR3 bases: TGTGCCAGCAGTTACTCCAGCTCTGGGGCCAACGTCCTGACTTTC. Protein: CASSYSSSGANVLTF.

The J gene is TRBJ1-5, the V gene TRBV11-2, with D perhaps matching TRBD1 (5 bases). CDR1 is SGHAT and CDR2 is FQNNGV in the germline V gene. V lost 4 bases and J 9 bases, leaving 7 bases between the germline ends. The CDR3 totals 11 residues. CDR3 loop: CASSSGGPQHF. The CDR3, as DNA: TGTGCCAGCAGCTCCGGGGGGCCCCAGCATTTT.

The chain joins TRBV9 to TRBJ2-3; 10 bases align to TRBD2. CDR3 length: 16 amino acids. Germline V gene data show CDR1 as SGDLS and CDR2 as YYNGEE. V was clipped by 0 bases and J by 3 bases; unmatched bases: 4. CDR3 DNA sequence: TGTGCCAGCAGCGTAGTTAGCGGGGGGAAGACAGATACGCAGTATTTT. Its protein is CASSVVSGGKTDTQYF.

The chain carries TRBV6-1 and TRBJ2-7; 8 nucleotides match TRBD2. Germline CDR1 reads MNHNS; CDR2 reads SASEGT. Trimming took 2 bases from V and 7 from J; bases not matched to a gene: 4. This CDR3 is built from 13 residues. The CDR3 region has the DNA TGTGCCAGCAGTGAACTCGGGGGGGGAGAGCAGTACTTC. Translation: CASSELGGGEQYF.

Sample share makes this clone medium-sized. The V gene is TRBV25-1, the J gene TRBJ1-1; D may be TRBD1 (5 bases). The CDR3 length is 16 residues. The V and J ends lost 2 bases and 4 bases respectively, with 17 bases between them. Germline-derived CDR1 and CDR2 are MGHDK and SYGVNS. The CDR3 sequence is CASSEETGMGGTEAFF. The CDR3, as DNA: TGTGCCAGCAGTGAAGAGACGGGTATGGGGGGCACTGAAGCTTTCTTT.

This clone ranks as large. The chain joins TRBV20-1 to TRBJ2-1; D is unresolved. Trimming took off 1 base at V and 8 bases at J, with 6 bases between the two ends. Germline CDR1 DFQATT, CDR2 SNEGSKA (reference sequence). There are 11 residues in the CDR3. In nucleotides, the CDR3 is TGCAGTGCTAGAGGCTCGGATGAGCAGTTCTTC. This gives the protein CSARGSDEQFF.

On this clone itself: The junction and the germline gene differ at one end; a read error may be behind it. The chain's CDR3 is CASSLGGLNEKLFF. CDR3 bases: TGTGCCAGCAGTTTAGGGGGCCTGAATGAAAAACTGTTTTTT. The chain couples TRBV7-9 to TRBJ1-4, with 7 nucleotides matching TRBD1. Germline V gene lookup returns CDR1 SEHNR and CDR2 FQNEAQ (reference sequence). The CDR3 is 14 residues long.

The chain uses TRBV4-1 and TRBJ1-3; D gene unclear. The CDR3 has 14 amino acids. The V gene lost 1 base and the J gene lost 0 bases, with 4 bases spanning the gap. In germline, CDR1 is MGHRA, CDR2 YSYEKL. In nucleotides, the CDR3 is TGCGCCAGCAGCCAAGGGAGCTCTGGAAACACCATATATTTT. The encoded protein is CASSQGSSGNTIYF.

The chain joins TRBV5-1 to TRBJ1-1; TRBD1 might be the D (5 bases). Germline loops: CDR1 SGHRS, CDR2 YFSETQ. This CDR3 spans 15 amino acids. V lost 3 bases and J 5 bases, leaving 17 bases between the germline ends. CDR3 in amino acids: CASSSFPQGGTEAFF. CDR3 bases: TGCGCCAGCAGCTCGTTCCCGCAGGGCGGTACTGAAGCTTTCTTT.